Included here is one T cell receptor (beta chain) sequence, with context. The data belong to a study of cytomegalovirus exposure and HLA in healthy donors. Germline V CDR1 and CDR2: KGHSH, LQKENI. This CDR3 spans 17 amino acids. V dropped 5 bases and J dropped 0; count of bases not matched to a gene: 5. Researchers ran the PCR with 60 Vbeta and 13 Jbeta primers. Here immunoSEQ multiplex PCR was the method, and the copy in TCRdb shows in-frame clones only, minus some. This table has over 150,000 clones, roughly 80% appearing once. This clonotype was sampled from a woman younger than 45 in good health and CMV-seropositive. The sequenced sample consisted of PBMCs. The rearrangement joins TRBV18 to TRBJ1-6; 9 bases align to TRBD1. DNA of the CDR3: TGTGCCAGCTCAGGACAGGGGCCGAACTCCTATAATTCACCCCTCCACTTT. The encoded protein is CASSGQGPNSYNSPLHF.